The 28 T cell receptor beta chains below were found in one sample sequenced in a study of molecular identifiers for immune sequencing clone quantification (dated by TCRdb to the late 2010s). Library prep was done by PCR. Sequenced using an Illumina HiSeq 4000. TCRdb reran the public reads through fastp at Q25 and MiXCR, keeping productive beta chains. Each entry is one CDR3 protein sequence, shown with its most common DNA and genes. The sample yields about half a million distinct CDR3 sequences; about a fifth were counted once. The ten largest clones represent around 0.84% of the sample. The specimen sequenced was naive CD8+ T cells from blood, with Jurkat cell RNA spiked in. Read against the paper, the sample's cell subset or site label means: FACS-sorted CD8+CD4-CCR7+CD45RA+ naive T cells. The receptor set was obtained from a human donor in good health. Some libraries in this study had Jurkat cell RNA spiked in.

This clonotype was detected a few times. This sequence joins TRBV30 and TRBJ2-7, with TRBD2 as a possible D gene (6 bases). Germline-derived CDR1 and CDR2 are GTSNPN and SVGIG (reference sequence). There are 13 residues in the CDR3. Deletions cut 0 bases from V and 4 bases from J, with 10 bases between. CDR3 sequence reads: CAWSVLAGYEQYF. The CDR3 nucleotides read TGTGCCTGGAGTGTACTTGCGGGGTACGAGCAGTACTTC.

Here the CDR3 reads CASSRGLAGVNEQFF. The CDR3 DNA reads as TGTGCCAGCAGTCGCGGACTAGCGGGAGTTAATGAGCAGTTCTTC. The V call is TRBV5-4, the J call TRBJ2-1; 13 positions agree with TRBD2. There are 15 residues in the CDR3. J gave up 7 bases and V 5 bases, and 6 bases lay outside the gene matches. From germline, CDR1 is SGHNT and CDR2 YYREEE (reference sequence).

V gene TRBV12-3 or TRBV12-4 combines with J gene TRBJ2-1; 9 bases align to TRBD2. The CDR3 covers 16 residues. With 4 bases clipped from V and 5 bases from J, the junction kept 9 bases outside the gene matches. The CDR3 region has the DNA TGTGCCAGCAGTTACGGGGGACTAGCTTCCCACAATGAGCAGTTCTTC. Its translation is CASSYGGLASHNEQFF.

There are many counts of this clonotype. The rearrangement joins TRBV2 to TRBJ2-6; maybe TRBD1 (6 bases). CDR1 SNHLY and CDR2 FYNNEI come from the germline V gene. Trimming shortened V by 8 bases and J by 0 bases, and 14 bases separated the two germline ends. The CDR3 runs to 16 residues. CDR3 nucleotides: TGTGCCAGCGCTGGCACAGGGTACTCTGGGGCCAACGTCCTGACTTTC. This gives the protein CASAGTGYSGANVLTF.

The chain employs TRBV12-3 or TRBV12-4 and TRBJ2-1, with 11 nucleotides matching TRBD1. The CDR3 contains 14 residues. V shed 5 bases, J shed 7 bases, and the junction held 4 bases outside the gene matches. The CDR3 reads CASSRTGGQNEQFF. In DNA, the CDR3 is TGTGCCAGCAGTCGGACAGGGGGCCAAAATGAGCAGTTCTTC.

This clonotype was counted only a few times. This chain joins TRBV21-1 and TRBJ1-5; the table's D call TRBD1 went unverified against the DNA. TRBV21-1 is a recognized pseudogene. This CDR3 spans 16 amino acids. The CDR3 bases are TGTGCCAGCAGCAAAATGGGTGGACAGGGGGATCAGCCCCAGCGTTTT. This codes for CASSKMGGQGDQPQRF.

The chain employs TRBV7-6 and TRBJ2-7; D is unresolved. Germline CDR1 reads SGHVS; CDR2 reads FNYEAQ. The V end was cut by 4 bases, the J end by 7 bases, with 17 bases between. The CDR3 runs 14 residues. CDR3 in amino acids: CASSSRSDYGEQYF. The CDR3 nucleotides read TGTGCCAGCAGCTCGAGATCAGATTACGGGGAGCAGTACTTC.

V gene TRBV6-5 combines with J gene TRBJ2-7; possible D gene TRBD2, 6 bases. CDR1 is MNHEY, CDR2 SVGAGI, per germline. Deletions cut 5 bases from V and 6 bases from J, with 14 bases between. This CDR3 has 13 residues. The CDR3 region is CASSDGGPLEQYF. Here the CDR3 DNA reads TGTGCCAGCAGTGACGGAGGGCCCCTCGAGCAGTACTTC.

This clonotype appeared many times. The chain has TRBV27 and TRBJ2-7; D possibly corresponds to TRBD2 (5 bases). CDR1 and CDR2 from the germline V gene are MNHEY and SMNVEV (reference sequence). Trimming shortened V by 3 bases and J by 12 bases, and 12 bases separated the two germline ends. The CDR3 is made up of 11 amino acids. The CDR3 DNA is TGTGCCAGCAGTTTCGGCGGAGGTCTGTACTTC. It yields the protein CASSFGGGLYF.

This clonotype was detected only a few times. The V and J genes are TRBV6-2 or TRBV6-3 and TRBJ2-3; D remains ambiguous. Germline-derived CDR1 and CDR2 are MNHEY and SVGEGT. The CDR3 sequence is 20 residues long. V shed 0 bases and J shed 4 bases, with 26 bases lying between them. The CDR3 bases are TGTGCCAGCAGTTACTCGACCTCTCTCCGACCGATCAACTCCCCAGATACGCAGTATTTT. The encoded protein is CASSYSTSLRPINSPDTQYF.

In this sample, this clonotype turned up many times. The chain uses TRBV5-1 and TRBJ2-7, with 8 bases identical to TRBD2. Trimming cost V 2 bases and J 5 bases; bases outside gene matches: 9. Germline lookup yields CDR1 SGHRS and CDR2 YFSETQ. CDR3 length: 15 amino acids. CDR3 bases: TGCGCCAGCAGCTTCACGCAGCGGGAGCTTGACGAGCAGTACTTC. Protein: CASSFTQRELDEQYF.

In its sample, this clonotype was seen many times. Written as DNA, the CDR3 is TGCAGTGCCCGGACAGGGTTCCTCAATCAGCCCCAGCATTTT. Translation: CSARTGFLNQPQHF. V usage is TRBV20-1 and J usage is TRBJ1-5, with 8 bases lining up with TRBD1. Per the germline V gene, CDR1 is DFQATT and CDR2 is SNEGSKA (reference sequence). The length of the CDR3 is 14 residues. J was trimmed by 3 bases and V by 6 bases; bases with no gene match: 7.

This clonotype was detected ten times or more. The chain is built from TRBV24-1 and TRBJ2-1; possibly TRBD2 for D (5 bases). The CDR3 spans 13 residues. Trimming removed 0 bases at V and 10 bases at J, with 9 bases between. Per the germline V gene, CDR1 is KGHDR and CDR2 is SFDVKD. CDR3: CATSDLQRGEQFF. The CDR3 region has the DNA TGTGCCACCAGTGATTTGCAACGGGGAGAGCAGTTCTTC.

At least ten counts were recorded for this clonotype. The chain has TRBV20-1 and TRBJ2-2; 8 bases fit TRBD1. V lost 0 bases to trimming and J lost 4 bases; unmatched junction nucleotides: 1. Per germline, CDR1 DFQATT and CDR2 SNEGSKA (reference sequence). This CDR3 region has 14 residues. CDR3 in DNA: TGCAGTGCTAGAGAGGACAGGGTCACCGGGGAGCTGTTTTTT. Amino acids: CSAREDRVTGELFF.

In nucleotides, the CDR3 is TGTGCCACCAGTGGGGGGAGGACCGGGGCCAACGTCCTGACTTTC. This translates into CATSGGRTGANVLTF. V usage is TRBV24-1 and J usage is TRBJ2-6, with D tentatively TRBD2 (6 bases). V gave up 5 bases and J gave up 4 bases, with 11 bases separating them. Looked up from germline, CDR1 is KGHDR and CDR2 is SFDVKD. The CDR3 length is 15 residues.

The rearrangement links TRBV9 to TRBJ2-7; D is perhaps TRBD1 or TRBD2 (5 bases each). Germline V CDR1 and CDR2: SGDLS, YYNGEE. The CDR3 extends over 15 amino acids. With 0 bases removed from V and 4 bases from J, the gap between germline ends came to 14 bases. CDR3 sequence (DNA): TGTGCCAGCAGCGTAGGGGGGACCCCACCTTACGAGCAGTACTTC. This translates into CASSVGGTPPYEQYF.

The chain couples TRBV11-2 to TRBJ2-7; the D is unclear. CDR3 size: 16 residues. Trimming left V 1 base short and J 5 bases short, with 18 bases between. Per the germline V gene, CDR1 is SGHAT and CDR2 is FQNNGV. CDR3 in amino acids: CASSLAGFRLTDEQYF. The CDR3 nucleotides read TGTGCCAGCAGCTTAGCCGGGTTCCGGCTAACCGACGAGCAGTACTTC. Full variable domain (rest looked up from reference TRBV11-2 and TRBJ2-7): EAGVAQSPRYKIIEKRQSVAFWCNPISGHATLYWYQQILGQGPKLLIQFQNNGVVDDSQLPKDRFSAERLKGVDSTLKIQPAKLEDSAVYLCASSLAGFRLTDEQYFGPGTRLTVT.

Comment on this clonotype: Germline and junction disagree at one end, which may indicate a read error. The chain combines TRBV6-2 or TRBV6-3 with TRBJ2-2; D is perhaps TRBD2 (5 bases). Looked up from germline, CDR1 is MNHEY and CDR2 is SVGEGT. The CDR3 runs 13 residues. The chain's CDR3 is CASSVQNTGEPFF. CDR3 bases: TGTGCCAGCAGTGTTCAGAACACCGGGGAGCCGTTTTTT.

The sample holds many counts of this clonotype. CDR3 region: CASMQTRTDTQYF. The CDR3 bases are TGTGCCAGCATGCAGACTCGCACAGATACGCAGTATTTT. J is TRBJ2-3 and V is TRBV6-2 or TRBV6-3; D is uncertain. The CDR3 totals 13 residues. The V end lost 7 bases, the J end lost 1 base, and 9 bases lay between the germline ends. The germline V gene encodes CDR1 MNHEY and CDR2 SVGEGT.

The chain links TRBV7-9 to TRBJ1-2, with 7 bases matching TRBD1. This CDR3 has 15 amino acids. V dropped 5 bases and J dropped 2; count of bases not matched to a gene: 8. Germline values: CDR1 SEHNR, CDR2 FQNEAQ (reference sequence). The CDR3 protein is CASSGGTAENYGYTF. CDR3 DNA: TGTGCCAGCAGCGGAGGGACAGCGGAAAACTATGGCTACACCTTC. Full variable domain (rest looked up from reference TRBV7-9 and TRBJ1-2): DTGVSQNPRHKITKRGQNVTFRCDPISEHNRLYWYRQTLGQGPEFLTYFQNEAQLEKSRLLSDRFSAERPKGSFSTLEIQRTEQGDSAMYLCASSGGTAENYGYTFGSGTRLTVV.

This clonotype was counted only a few times. The rearrangement uses TRBV10-3 and TRBJ1-1, with D perhaps TRBD1 (5 bases). The V gene's germline CDR1 is ENHRY and CDR2 SYGVKD. The CDR3 consists of 12 residues. Deletions cut 9 bases from V and 0 bases from J, with 8 bases between. The DNA for the CDR3 is TGTGCCATGGGGACGATGAACACTGAAGCTTTCTTT. Translated: CAMGTMNTEAFF.

The table lists this clonotype with many counts. The V call is TRBV2, the J call TRBJ2-3; possible D gene TRBD1, 6 bases. Germline lookup yields CDR1 SNHLY and CDR2 FYNNEI. The CDR3 extends over 17 amino acids. The germline V and J ends were trimmed by 8 bases and 2 bases, with 23 bases remaining between them. CDR3 amino acids: CASVSKTRDTNTDTQYF. CDR3 DNA sequence: TGTGCCAGCGTCTCTAAAACCCGGGACACCAACACAGATACGCAGTATTTT.

A remark on this clonotype: The junction and the germline gene differ at one end; a read error may be behind it. This chain uses TRBV7-6 with TRBJ2-3; 7 bases match TRBD2. The germline CDR1 and CDR2 sequences are SGHVS and FNYEAQ. The CDR3 consists of 17 residues. CDR3 in DNA: TGTGCCAGCAGCTTTAACCGACCGGGACTAAGAACAGATGCGCAGTATTTT. It encodes CASSFNRPGLRTDAQYF.

Notes on this clonotype: Given a much more abundant clone one base away, this may be a read error. The chain combines TRBV20-1 with TRBJ2-7; possible D gene TRBD2, 6 bases. Trimming took off 3 bases at V and 3 bases at J, with 15 bases between the two ends. Germline V lookup: CDR1 DFQATT, CDR2 SNEGSKA (reference sequence). This CDR3 comprises 14 residues. CDR3 coding DNA: TGCAGTGCTAGGGAAGGATGGGGGGACTACGAGCAGTACTTC. It specifies CSAREGWGDYEQYF.

This clonotype was observed at least ten times. The chain joins TRBV7-3 to TRBJ2-3, with TRBD2 matching over 10 bases. In germline, CDR1 is SGHTA, CDR2 FQGTGA. This CDR3 region has 15 residues. Germline trimming cut 4 bases from V and 1 base from J; bases unmatched to any gene: 2. This chain's CDR3 is CASSYGTSGTDTQYF. In DNA, the CDR3 is TGTGCCAGCAGCTACGGGACTAGCGGCACAGATACGCAGTATTTT.

V gene TRBV20-1 combines with J gene TRBJ2-7; D remains unclear. Germline V CDR1 and CDR2: DFQATT, SNEGSKA (reference sequence). The length of the CDR3 is 13 residues. Between the trimmed V and J ends, which lost 0 bases and 3 bases, there was a span of 9 bases. The CDR3 reads CSARDIADYEQYF. CDR3 nucleotides: TGCAGTGCTAGAGATATCGCAGACTACGAGCAGTACTTC.

This clonotype was counted ten times or more. The chain recombines TRBV29-1 with TRBJ2-1; D perhaps matches TRBD1 (6 bases). With 2 bases removed from V and 7 bases from J, the gap between germline ends came to 9 bases. Germline V gene lookup returns CDR1 SQVTM and CDR2 ANQGSEA. CDR3 length: 12 residues. CDR3 in DNA: TGCAGCGTTGAATTACAGGGTAATGAGCAGTTCTTC. It translates to CSVELQGNEQFF.

Concerning this clonotype: Since a much larger clone is just one base distant, this may be a read error. This chain links TRBV27 with TRBJ1-5, with 9 bases fitting TRBD1. The germline CDR1 and CDR2 sequences are MNHEY and SMNVEV (reference sequence). This CDR3 comprises 14 residues. CDR3 sequence: CARPTGGCNQPRHF. CDR3 nucleotides: TGTGCCAGGCCAACAGGGGGCTGCAATCAGCCCCGGCATTTT.